Below are 8 T cell receptor beta chains sequenced from a single sample in a study of immune cell composition in non-small cell lung cancer. Produced via immunoSEQ multiplex PCR; TCRdb's table is partial and in-frame only. Of around 4,800 clones in the sample, 70% to 80% were seen once. Sequencing input: lung tumor tissue. These receptors all stem from a human donor with non-small cell lung cancer.

The chain employs TRBV19 and TRBJ2-4; TRBD2 matches at 12 bases. The V gene's germline CDR1 is LNHDA and CDR2 SQIVND (reference sequence). With V trimmed by 3 bases and J by 11 bases, 5 bases remained unmatched. CDR3 length equals 14 residues. CDR3 DNA sequence: TGTGCCAGTAGTATCGGACTAGCGGGGCGGGTTCAGTACTTC. This translates into CASSIGLAGRVQYF.

The rearrangement uses TRBV11-2 and TRBJ1-2, with 7 nucleotides matching TRBD1. CDR1 is SGHAT, CDR2 FQNNGV, per germline. V was clipped by 11 bases and J by 8 bases; unmatched bases: 14. The CDR3 is 13 amino acids. As DNA, the CDR3 is TGTGCCTCCAAGCCAGGGGGTTCGCAAGGCTACACCTTC. Residues: CASKPGGSQGYTF.

The chain carries TRBV9 and TRBJ2-3; 12 bases are shared with TRBD2. In germline, CDR1 is SGDLS, CDR2 YYNGEE. With 4 bases clipped from V and 0 bases from J, the junction kept 9 bases outside the gene matches. CDR3 length: 18 amino acids. The CDR3 sequence is CASSRWTSGEISTDTQYF. The CDR3 DNA reads as TGTGCCAGCAGCCGTTGGACTAGCGGGGAAATTAGCACAGATACGCAGTATTTT.

The V call is TRBV7-2, the J call TRBJ2-5, with D possibly being TRBD1 (6 bases). This CDR3 comprises 13 residues. CDR1 and CDR2 (germline): SGHTA, FQGNSA. V shed 5 bases and J shed 2 bases, with 9 bases lying between them. CDR3 amino acids: CASSPQGQETQYF. CDR3 DNA: TGTGCCAGCAGCCCCCAGGGGCAAGAGACCCAGTACTTC.

This chain uses TRBV2 with TRBJ1-1; 8 bases map to TRBD1. There are 11 residues in the CDR3. CDR1 is SNHLY, CDR2 FYNNEI, per germline. The V and J ends lost 8 bases and 7 bases, in that order; junction bases with no gene match: 3. The CDR3 nucleotides are TGTGCCAGCGAGGGGACAGGTGAAGCTTTCTTT. Translating it yields CASEGTGEAFF.

The gene calls are TRBV29-1 and TRBJ1-2; 8 bases line up with TRBD1. Trimming took 7 bases from V and 0 from J; bases not matched to a gene: 7. This CDR3 is 14 amino acids long. Germline V gene data show CDR1 as SQVTM and CDR2 as ANQGSEA. The CDR3 nucleotides read TGCAGCGCCTTGACAGGGGCGACTAACTATGGCTACACCTTC. Translated: CSALTGATNYGYTF.

The chain has TRBV5-1 and TRBJ2-3, with 8 bases lining up with TRBD2. CDR1 and CDR2 (germline): SGHRS, YFSETQ. J lost 5 bases, V lost 4 bases, and 9 bases had no gene match. This CDR3 has 15 amino acids. The chain's CDR3 is CASSRAGVAVDTQYF. The CDR3 DNA sequence: TGCGCCAGCAGCCGAGCGGGGGTTGCGGTAGATACGCAGTATTTT.

This clone was recorded only once. The chain couples TRBV11-2 to TRBJ2-3; 14 nucleotides match TRBD2. CDR1 is SGHAT and CDR2 is FQNNGV in the germline V gene. The J segment lost 1 base and the V segment lost 3 bases, leaving 3 bases of the junction unmatched. CDR3 length: 17 residues. CDR3 region: CASSLGTSGGRTDTQYF. The CDR3 nucleotides are TGTGCCAGCAGCTTGGGGACTAGCGGGGGACGCACAGATACGCAGTATTTT.